The 12 T cell receptor beta chains below come from one sample, sequenced in a study of T cell responses to AZD1222 COVID-19 vaccine. Libraries were prepared by immunoSEQ multiplex PCR; TCRdb keeps only in-frame clonotypes and omits some of them. The table includes about 54,000 clones, more than 80% detected once. Source: peripheral blood, taken on day 0 of AZD1222 vaccination. These receptors were taken from an adult in good health.

This clone was observed a handful of times. This chain uses TRBV5-1 with TRBJ2-1, with D perhaps TRBD2 (6 bases). The germline CDR1 and CDR2 sequences are SGHRS and YFSETQ. Trimming took off 7 bases at V and 0 bases at J, with 11 bases between the two ends. This CDR3 is built from 14 residues. CDR3 bases: TGCGCCAGCTCTAGCGAGGGCTCCTACAATGAGCAGTTCTTC. Its translation is CASSSEGSYNEQFF.

This clone is a singleton in its sample. The V and J genes are TRBV3-1 (or the pseudogene TRBV3-2) and TRBJ1-1, with D unclear. The V and J ends lost 3 bases and 4 bases respectively, with 12 bases between them. CDR3 length equals 14 residues. Germline V gives CDR1 LGHDT, CDR2 YNNKEL (reference sequence). This CDR3 reads CASSQPPEATEAFF. CDR3 nucleotides: TGTGCCAGCAGCCAGCCTCCGGAGGCCACTGAAGCTTTCTTT.

The V call is TRBV18, the J call TRBJ2-1; 7 positions match TRBD1. Germline-derived CDR1 and CDR2 are KGHSH and LQKENI. Trimming removed 3 bases from V and 5 bases from J; junction bases left unmatched: 4. The CDR3 runs 14 residues. Here the CDR3 reads CASSPGQSNNEQFF. The CDR3, as DNA: TGTGCCAGCTCACCGGGACAGTCCAACAATGAGCAGTTCTTC.

This chain uses TRBV18 with TRBJ1-2, with D perhaps matching TRBD1 (6 bases). The CDR3 length is 13 residues. The germline gives CDR1 KGHSH, CDR2 LQKENI. With 3 bases removed from V and 6 bases from J, the gap between germline ends came to 11 bases. As DNA, the CDR3 is TGTGCCAGCTCACCTCGACAGGTTGATGGCTACACCTTC. The encoded protein is CASSPRQVDGYTF.

This chain links TRBV19 with TRBJ2-1, with 8 bases that match TRBD1. Germline values: CDR1 LNHDA, CDR2 SQIVND (reference sequence). The CDR3 has 17 residues. Trimming cost V 5 bases and J 5 bases; bases outside gene matches: 14. The CDR3: CASSAWTGFHVDNEQFF. Here the CDR3 DNA reads TGTGCCAGTAGTGCCTGGACAGGGTTTCACGTGGACAATGAGCAGTTCTTC. Based on the CDR3 plus reference TRBV19 and TRBJ2-1, the full variable domain is DGGITQSPKYLFRKEGQNVTLSCEQNLNHDAMYWYRQDPGQGLRLIYYSQIVNDFQKGDIAEGYSVSREKKESFPLTVTSAQKNPTAFYLCASSAWTGFHVDNEQFFGPGTRLTVL.

The genes are TRBV6-5 and TRBJ2-7, with a tentative D call TRBD2 (5 bases). The germline V gene has CDR1 MNHEY and CDR2 SVGAGI. V was cut by 6 bases and J by 9 bases, with 24 bases left in between. The CDR3 is 15 residues long. The CDR3 bases are TGTGCCAGCAGAGACCGGGAACTACATACTCCGAGGCAGTACTTC. The encoded protein is CASRDRELHTPRQYF.

The chain combines TRBV19 with TRBJ1-3; D perhaps matches TRBD1 (5 bases). Germline-derived CDR1 and CDR2 are LNHDA and SQIVND (reference sequence). Trimming took off 5 bases at V and 1 base at J, with 15 bases between the two ends. This CDR3 spans 16 amino acids. The CDR3 bases are TGTGCCAGTAGTCCATCGGGGACCGGATCTGGAAACACCATATATTTT. Its protein is CASSPSGTGSGNTIYF.

The chain combines TRBV6-1 with TRBJ1-5; perhaps TRBD1 as D (6 bases). The V and J ends lost 0 bases and 6 bases respectively, with 18 bases between them. The germline V gene has CDR1 MNHNS and CDR2 SASEGT. The CDR3 runs 17 residues. The CDR3 loop reads CASSEALFWGAGQPQHF. DNA of the CDR3: TGTGCCAGCAGTGAAGCGCTGTTTTGGGGGGCGGGTCAGCCCCAGCATTTT.

This rearrangement joins TRBV13 to TRBJ1-6; 8 bases map to TRBD1. Germline V gives CDR1 PRHDT, CDR2 FYEKMQ (reference sequence). This CDR3 has 16 amino acids. Unmatched junction bases numbered 13, after V lost 5 bases and J lost 10 bases. The CDR3 protein is CASSRPGTGGESPLHF. The CDR3 DNA is TGTGCCAGCAGCCGTCCCGGGACAGGAGGGGAATCACCCCTCCACTTT.

The chain couples TRBV6-2 or TRBV6-3 to TRBJ1-2; D ambiguous. This CDR3 has 13 amino acids. Per germline, CDR1 MNHEY and CDR2 SVGEGT. With 2 bases removed from V and 5 bases from J, the gap between germline ends came to 9 bases. This CDR3 reads CASSYDDTYGYTF. The CDR3 bases are TGTGCCAGCAGTTACGACGACACTTATGGCTACACCTTC.

The V gene is TRBV20-1, the J gene TRBJ2-1; D remains ambiguous. Trimming removed 6 bases from V and 8 bases from J, with 11 bases in between. The CDR3 runs 11 residues. Germline CDR1 reads DFQATT; CDR2 reads SNEGSKA (reference sequence). CDR3 sequence: CSARRSDEQFF. The CDR3 DNA sequence: TGCAGTGCCAGACGCTCGGATGAGCAGTTCTTC.

The chain is built from TRBV19 and TRBJ1-6, with a possible D match to TRBD1 (5 bases). Deletions cut 6 bases from V and 8 bases from J, with 20 bases between. This CDR3 spans 16 amino acids. Germline V CDR1 and CDR2: LNHDA, SQIVND (reference sequence). This CDR3 is CASRPPVGTAYSPLHF. CDR3 nucleotide sequence: TGTGCCAGTAGGCCCCCCGTTGGGACGGCATATTCACCCCTCCACTTT. The entire variable domain, with the rest obtained from reference TRBV19 and TRBJ1-6, is as follows: DGGITQSPKYLFRKEGQNVTLSCEQNLNHDAMYWYRQDPGQGLRLIYYSQIVNDFQKGDIAEGYSVSREKKESFPLTVTSAQKNPTAFYLCASRPPVGTAYSPLHFGNGTRLTVT.